The source of this TCR beta chain is a study of blood T cell repertoires in COVID-19. Study overall: Nucleic acid was either cDNA or gDNA, and it came from T cells, B-cell-depleted T cells, or PBMCs.

Clones were read by immunoSEQ multiplex PCR, and TCRdb kept only the in-frame ones, dropping some. The sample includes about 190,000 clones, 75% to 85% of them seen just once. Remarks on this clone: At one of its ends the junction is not consistent with the germline gene, which may arise from a read error.

The CDR3 is made up of 16 amino acids. Germline V gene lookup returns CDR1 LGHNA and CDR2 YSLEER. This rearrangement joins TRBV4-3 to TRBJ2-6, with D unclear. The TCR comes from a man aged 55 to 70 with acute or convalescent COVID-19. Sequencing used peripheral blood. CDR3 bases: TGCGCCAGCAACCAATATTTCCGCTCTGGGGCCAACGTCCTGACTTTC. Residues: CASNQYFRSGANVLTF.